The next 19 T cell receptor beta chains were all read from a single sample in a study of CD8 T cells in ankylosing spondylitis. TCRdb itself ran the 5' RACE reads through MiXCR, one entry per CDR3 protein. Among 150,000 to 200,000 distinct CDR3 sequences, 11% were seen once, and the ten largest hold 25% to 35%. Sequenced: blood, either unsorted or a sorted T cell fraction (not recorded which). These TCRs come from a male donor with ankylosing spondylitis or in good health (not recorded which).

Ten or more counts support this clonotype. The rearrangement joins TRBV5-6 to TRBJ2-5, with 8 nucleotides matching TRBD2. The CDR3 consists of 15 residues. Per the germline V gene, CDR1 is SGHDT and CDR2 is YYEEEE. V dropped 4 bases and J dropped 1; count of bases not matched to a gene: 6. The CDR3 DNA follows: TGTGCCAGCAGCCCCGGACTAGCCGCCCAAGAGACCCAGTACTTC. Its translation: CASSPGLAAQETQYF.

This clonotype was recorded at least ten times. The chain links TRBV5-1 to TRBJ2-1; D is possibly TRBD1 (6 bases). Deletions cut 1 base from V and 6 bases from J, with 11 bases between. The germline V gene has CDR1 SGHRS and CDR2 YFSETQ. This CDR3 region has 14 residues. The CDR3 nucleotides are TGCGCCAGCAGCTTGTCAGGGGTGGCCAATGAGCAGTTCTTC. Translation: CASSLSGVANEQFF.

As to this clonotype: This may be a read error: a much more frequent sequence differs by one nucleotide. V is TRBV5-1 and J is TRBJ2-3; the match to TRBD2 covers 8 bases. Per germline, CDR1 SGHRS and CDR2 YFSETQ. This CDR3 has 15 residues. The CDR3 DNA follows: TGCGACAGCAAGGGTTTACTCGGGAGGGCAGATACGCAGTATTTT. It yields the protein CDSKGLLGRADTQYF. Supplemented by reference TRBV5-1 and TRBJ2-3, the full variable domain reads KAGVTQTPRYLIKTRGQQVTLSCSPISGHRSVSWYQQTPGQGLQFLFEYFSETQRNKGNFPGRFSGRQFSNSRSEMNVSTLELGDSALYLCDSKGLLGRADTQYFGPGTRLTVL.

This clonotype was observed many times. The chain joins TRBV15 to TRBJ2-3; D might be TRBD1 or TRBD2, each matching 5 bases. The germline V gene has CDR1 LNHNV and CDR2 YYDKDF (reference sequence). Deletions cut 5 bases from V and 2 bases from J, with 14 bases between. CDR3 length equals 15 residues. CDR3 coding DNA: TGTGCCACCAGCGCCGGGACCTTCCCCACAGATACGCAGTATTTT. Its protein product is CATSAGTFPTDTQYF.

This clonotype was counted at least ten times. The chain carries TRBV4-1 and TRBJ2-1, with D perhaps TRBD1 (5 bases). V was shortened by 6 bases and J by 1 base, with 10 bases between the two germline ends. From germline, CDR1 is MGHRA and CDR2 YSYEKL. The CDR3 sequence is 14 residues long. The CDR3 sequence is CASRDTRSYNEQFF. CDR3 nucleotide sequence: TGCGCCAGCAGGGACACCAGATCCTACAATGAGCAGTTCTTC.

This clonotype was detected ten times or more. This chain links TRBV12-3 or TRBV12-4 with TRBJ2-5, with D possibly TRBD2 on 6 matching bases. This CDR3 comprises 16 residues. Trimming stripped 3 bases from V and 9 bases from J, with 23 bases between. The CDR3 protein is CASSFGTLGLFGAQYF. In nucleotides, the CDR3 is TGTGCCAGCAGTTTTGGGACCCTTGGACTATTTGGGGCCCAGTACTTC.

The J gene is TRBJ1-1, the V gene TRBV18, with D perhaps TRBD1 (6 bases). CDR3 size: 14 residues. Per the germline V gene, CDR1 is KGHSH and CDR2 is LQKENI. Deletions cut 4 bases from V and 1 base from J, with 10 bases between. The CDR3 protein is CASSRQGTNTEAFF. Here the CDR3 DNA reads TGTGCCAGCTCACGTCAGGGGACGAACACTGAAGCTTTCTTT.

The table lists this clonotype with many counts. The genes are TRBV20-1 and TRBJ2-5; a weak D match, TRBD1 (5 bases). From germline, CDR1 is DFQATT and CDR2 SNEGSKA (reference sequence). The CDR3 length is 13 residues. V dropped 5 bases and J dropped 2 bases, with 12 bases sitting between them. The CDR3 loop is CSAGHGQQETQYF. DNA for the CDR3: TGCAGTGCTGGACACGGACAACAAGAGACCCAGTACTTC.

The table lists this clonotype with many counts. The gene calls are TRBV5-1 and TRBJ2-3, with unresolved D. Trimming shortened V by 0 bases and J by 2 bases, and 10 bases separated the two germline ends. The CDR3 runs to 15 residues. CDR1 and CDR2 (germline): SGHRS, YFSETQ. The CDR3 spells CASSLAPEPTDTQYF. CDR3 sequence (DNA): TGCGCCAGCAGCTTGGCTCCCGAGCCCACAGATACGCAGTATTTT.

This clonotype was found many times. The CDR3, as DNA: TGCGCCAGCAGTGAGTCCGATAGTGTGGAGACCCAGTACTTC. It translates to CASSESDSVETQYF. The chain employs TRBV10-2 and TRBJ2-5; D is unclear. V was pared by 0 bases and J by 5 bases, with 10 bases between. CDR3 length equals 14 residues. The germline gives CDR1 WSHSY, CDR2 SAAADI.

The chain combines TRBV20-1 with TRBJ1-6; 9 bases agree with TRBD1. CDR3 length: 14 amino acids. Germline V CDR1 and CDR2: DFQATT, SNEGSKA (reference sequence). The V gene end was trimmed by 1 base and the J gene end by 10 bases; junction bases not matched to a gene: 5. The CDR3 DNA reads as TGCAGTGCTAGAGGGCGGACAGGGGACTCACCCCTCCACTTT. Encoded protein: CSARGRTGDSPLHF.

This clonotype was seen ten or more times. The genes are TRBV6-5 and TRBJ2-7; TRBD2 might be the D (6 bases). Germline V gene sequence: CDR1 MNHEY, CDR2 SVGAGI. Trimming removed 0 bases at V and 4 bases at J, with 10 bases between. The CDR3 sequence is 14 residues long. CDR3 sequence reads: CASSYSGGSYEQYF. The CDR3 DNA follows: TGTGCCAGCAGTTACTCGGGGGGTTCGTACGAGCAGTACTTC.

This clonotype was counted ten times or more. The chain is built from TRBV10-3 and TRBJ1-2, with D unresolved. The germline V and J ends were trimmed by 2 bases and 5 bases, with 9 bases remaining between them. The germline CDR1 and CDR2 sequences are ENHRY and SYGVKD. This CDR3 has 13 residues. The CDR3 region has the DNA TGTGCCATCAGTGAGCATGGATCTTATGGCTACACCTTC. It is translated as CAISEHGSYGYTF.

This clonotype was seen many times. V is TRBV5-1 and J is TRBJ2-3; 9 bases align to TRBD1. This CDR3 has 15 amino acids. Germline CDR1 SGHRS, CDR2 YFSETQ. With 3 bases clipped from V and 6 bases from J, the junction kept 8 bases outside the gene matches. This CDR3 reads CASSSLTGGSDTQYF. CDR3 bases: TGCGCCAGCAGCTCACTAACAGGGGGCTCCGATACGCAGTATTTT.

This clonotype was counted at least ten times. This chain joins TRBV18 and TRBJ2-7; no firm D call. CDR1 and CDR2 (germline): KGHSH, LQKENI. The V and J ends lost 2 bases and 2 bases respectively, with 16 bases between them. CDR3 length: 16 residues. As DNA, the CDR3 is TGTGCCAGCTCACCAGCCAGCCCTATTTCGCCCTACGAGCAGTACTTC. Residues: CASSPASPISPYEQYF.

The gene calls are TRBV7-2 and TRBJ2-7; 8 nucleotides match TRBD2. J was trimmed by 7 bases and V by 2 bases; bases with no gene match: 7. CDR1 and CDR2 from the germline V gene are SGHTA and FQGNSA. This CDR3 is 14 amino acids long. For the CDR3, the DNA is TGTGCCAGCAGCTTAACTAGCGGTCAGGAAGAGCAGTACTTC. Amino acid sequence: CASSLTSGQEEQYF.

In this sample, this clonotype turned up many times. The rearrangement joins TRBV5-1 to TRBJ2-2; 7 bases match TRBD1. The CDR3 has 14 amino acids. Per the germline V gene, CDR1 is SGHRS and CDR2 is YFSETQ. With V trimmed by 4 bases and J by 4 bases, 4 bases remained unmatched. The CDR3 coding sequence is TGCGCCAGCAGCGGAGCAGGGGGCACCGGGGAGCTGTTTTTT. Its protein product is CASSGAGGTGELFF.

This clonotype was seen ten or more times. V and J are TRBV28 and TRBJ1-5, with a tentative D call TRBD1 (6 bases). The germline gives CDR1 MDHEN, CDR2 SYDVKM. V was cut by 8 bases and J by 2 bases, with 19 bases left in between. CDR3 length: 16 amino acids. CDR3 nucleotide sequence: TGTGCCAGCTCTTTTCAACAGGGAGGAGGCAATCAGCCCCAGCATTTT. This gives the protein CASSFQQGGGNQPQHF.

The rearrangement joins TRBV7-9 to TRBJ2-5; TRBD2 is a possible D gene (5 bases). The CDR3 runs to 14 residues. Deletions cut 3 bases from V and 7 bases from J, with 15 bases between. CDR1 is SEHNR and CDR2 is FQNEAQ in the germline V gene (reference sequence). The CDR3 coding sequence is TGTGCCAGCAGCTTTATACGGGGTTCAGGGACCCAGTACTTC. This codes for CASSFIRGSGTQYF. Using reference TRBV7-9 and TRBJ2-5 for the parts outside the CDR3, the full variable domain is DTGVSQNPRHKITKRGQNVTFRCDPISEHNRLYWYRQTLGQGPEFLTYFQNEAQLEKSRLLSDRFSAERPKGSFSTLEIQRTEQGDSAMYLCASSFIRGSGTQYFGPGTRLLVL.